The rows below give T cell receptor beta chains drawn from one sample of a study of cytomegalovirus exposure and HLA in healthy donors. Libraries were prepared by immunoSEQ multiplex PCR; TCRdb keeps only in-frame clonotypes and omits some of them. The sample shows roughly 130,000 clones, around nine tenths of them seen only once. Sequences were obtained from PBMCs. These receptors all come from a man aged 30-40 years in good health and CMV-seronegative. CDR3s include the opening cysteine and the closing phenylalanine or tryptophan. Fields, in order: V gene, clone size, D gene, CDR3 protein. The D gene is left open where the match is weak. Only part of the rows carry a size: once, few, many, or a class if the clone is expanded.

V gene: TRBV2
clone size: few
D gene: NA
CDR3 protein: CASSDRSVSYEQYF

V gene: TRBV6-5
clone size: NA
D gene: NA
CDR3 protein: CASSSETEQFF

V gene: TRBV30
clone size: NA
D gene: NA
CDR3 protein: CAWTVSTDTQYF

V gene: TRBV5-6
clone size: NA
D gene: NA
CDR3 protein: CASSQGTAAYEQYF

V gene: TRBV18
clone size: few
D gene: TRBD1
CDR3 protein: CASSPSGQGSNTEAFF

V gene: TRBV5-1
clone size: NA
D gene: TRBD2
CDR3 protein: CASSLEAVASSGSKVAKNIQYF

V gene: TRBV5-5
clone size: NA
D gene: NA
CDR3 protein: CASSFLSGSYNEQFF

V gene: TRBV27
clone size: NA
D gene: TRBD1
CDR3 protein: CASRDRENQPQHF

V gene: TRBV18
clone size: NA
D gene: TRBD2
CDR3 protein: CASSSPLAGGTYEQYF

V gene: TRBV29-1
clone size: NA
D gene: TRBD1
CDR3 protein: CSVGTGQGGTNEKLFF

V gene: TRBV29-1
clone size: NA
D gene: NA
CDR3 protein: CSVVVFGGADTQYF

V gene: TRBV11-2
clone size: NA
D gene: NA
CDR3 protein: CASSSRDNLNHGELFF

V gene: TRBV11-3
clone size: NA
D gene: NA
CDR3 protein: CASSFQNTGELFF

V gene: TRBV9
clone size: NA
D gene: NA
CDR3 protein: CASSRPGVDNEQFF

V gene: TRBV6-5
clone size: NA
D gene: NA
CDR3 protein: CASRNGLEAFF

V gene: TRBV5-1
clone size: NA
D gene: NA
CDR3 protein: CASALGGFPGYGYTF

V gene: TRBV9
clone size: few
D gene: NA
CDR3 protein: CASSVQYSGNTIYF

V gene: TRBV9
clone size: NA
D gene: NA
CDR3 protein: CASSVRDTSYEQYF

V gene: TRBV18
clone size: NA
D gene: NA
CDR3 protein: CASSPRPPAGYEQYF

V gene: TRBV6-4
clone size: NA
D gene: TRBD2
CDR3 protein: CASSLTSGDTYEQYF

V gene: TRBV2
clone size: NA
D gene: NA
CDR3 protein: CASSEQVSAYEQYF

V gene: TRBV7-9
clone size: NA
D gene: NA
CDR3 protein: CASSLLEGGGNEQFF

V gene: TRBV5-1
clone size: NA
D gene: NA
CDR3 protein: CASSLAFPRDYGYTF

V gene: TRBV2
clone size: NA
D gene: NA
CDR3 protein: CASSARQGGTDTQYF

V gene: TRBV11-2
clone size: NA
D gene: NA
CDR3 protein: CASSLVGDQPQHF

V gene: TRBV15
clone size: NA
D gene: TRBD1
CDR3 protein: CATSRDTPDRANYGYTF

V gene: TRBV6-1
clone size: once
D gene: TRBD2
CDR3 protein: CASREAGATLYEQYF

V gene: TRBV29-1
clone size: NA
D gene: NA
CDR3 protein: CSGAGRGYVNEQFF

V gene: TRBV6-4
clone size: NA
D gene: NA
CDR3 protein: CASSDSVGQTGELFF

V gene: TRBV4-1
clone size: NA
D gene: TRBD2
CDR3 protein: CASSQDLGVAGDHNEQFF

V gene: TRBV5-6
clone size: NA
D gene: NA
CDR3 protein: CASSLDKLNTGELFF

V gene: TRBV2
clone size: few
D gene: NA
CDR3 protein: CASSRRGEGSNQPQHF

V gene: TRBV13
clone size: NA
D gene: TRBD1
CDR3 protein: CASSSQGAVDGYEQYF

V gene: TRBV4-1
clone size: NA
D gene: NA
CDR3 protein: CASSTSDGLNQPQHF

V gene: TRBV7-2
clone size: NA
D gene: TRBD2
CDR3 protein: CASSQTSGVGLDTQYF

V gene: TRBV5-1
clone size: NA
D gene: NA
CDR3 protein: CASSPGVHRGSYNEQFF

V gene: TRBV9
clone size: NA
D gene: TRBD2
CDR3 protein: CASSVAPLAGDQETQYF

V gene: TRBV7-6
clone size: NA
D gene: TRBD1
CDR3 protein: CASSRTGRKETQYF

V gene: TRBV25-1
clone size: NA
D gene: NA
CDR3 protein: CASSGNRVVGEKLFF

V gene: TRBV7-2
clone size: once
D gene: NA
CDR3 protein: CASSPFGGDYGYTF

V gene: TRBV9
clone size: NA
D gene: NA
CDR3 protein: CASSAGGGGNQPQHF

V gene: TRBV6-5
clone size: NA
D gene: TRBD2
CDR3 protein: CASSYLTSGSIYEQFF

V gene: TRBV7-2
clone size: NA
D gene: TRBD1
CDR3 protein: CASSFGTGINTEAFF

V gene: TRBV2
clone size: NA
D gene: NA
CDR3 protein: CASSEGEAERSTDTQYF

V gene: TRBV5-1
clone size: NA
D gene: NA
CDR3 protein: CASSLGGANTGELFF

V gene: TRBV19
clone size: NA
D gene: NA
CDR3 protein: CASTTGITEAFF

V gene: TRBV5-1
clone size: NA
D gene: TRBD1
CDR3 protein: CASSSYRGLDYEQYF

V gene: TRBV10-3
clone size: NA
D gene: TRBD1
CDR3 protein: CAISPTGAATYEQYF

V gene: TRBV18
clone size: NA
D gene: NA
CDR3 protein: CASSPGIYEQYF

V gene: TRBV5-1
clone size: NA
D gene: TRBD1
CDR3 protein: CASSPGQGAGTEAFF

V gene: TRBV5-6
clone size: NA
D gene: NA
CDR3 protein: CASSPGGPVLTDTQYF

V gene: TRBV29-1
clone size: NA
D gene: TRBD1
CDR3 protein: CSTRQGSESGYTF

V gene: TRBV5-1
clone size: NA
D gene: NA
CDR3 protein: CASSLYYNEQFF

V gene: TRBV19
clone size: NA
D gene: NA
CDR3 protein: CASRSGTINEKLFF

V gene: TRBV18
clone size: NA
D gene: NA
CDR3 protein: CASSPMTASNSPLHF

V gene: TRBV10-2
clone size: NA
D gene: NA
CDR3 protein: CASTPEAVGYEQYF